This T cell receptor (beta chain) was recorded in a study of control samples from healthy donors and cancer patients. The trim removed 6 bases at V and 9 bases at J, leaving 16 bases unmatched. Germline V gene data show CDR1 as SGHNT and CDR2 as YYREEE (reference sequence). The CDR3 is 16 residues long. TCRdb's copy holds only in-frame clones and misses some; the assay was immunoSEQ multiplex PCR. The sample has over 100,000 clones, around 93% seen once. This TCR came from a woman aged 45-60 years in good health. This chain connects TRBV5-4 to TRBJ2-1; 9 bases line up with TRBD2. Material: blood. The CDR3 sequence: CASTSGASGKLSEQFF. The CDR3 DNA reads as TGTGCCAGCACCTCTGGGGCTAGCGGGAAGCTTAGTGAGCAGTTCTTC.